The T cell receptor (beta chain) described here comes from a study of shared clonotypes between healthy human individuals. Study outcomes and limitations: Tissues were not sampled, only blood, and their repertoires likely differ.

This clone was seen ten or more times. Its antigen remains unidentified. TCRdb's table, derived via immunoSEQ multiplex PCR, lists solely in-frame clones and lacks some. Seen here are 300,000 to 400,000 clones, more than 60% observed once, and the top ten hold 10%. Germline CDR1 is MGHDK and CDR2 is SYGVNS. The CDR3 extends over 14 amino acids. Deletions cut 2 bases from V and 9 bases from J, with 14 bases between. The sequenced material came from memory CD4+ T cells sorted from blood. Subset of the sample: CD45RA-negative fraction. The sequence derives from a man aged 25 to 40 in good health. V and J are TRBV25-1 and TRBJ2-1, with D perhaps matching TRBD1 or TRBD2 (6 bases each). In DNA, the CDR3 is TGTGCCAGCAGTGAAGGAGGGGGGAGTCCTGAGCAGTTCTTC. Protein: CASSEGGGSPEQFF. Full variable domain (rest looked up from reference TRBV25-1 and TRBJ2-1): EADIYQTPRYLVIGTGKKITLECSQTMGHDKMYWYQQDPGMELHLIHYSYGVNSTEKGDLSSESTVSRIRTEHFPLTLESARPSHTSQYLCASSEGGGSPEQFFGPGTRLTVL.